The source of this T cell receptor (beta chain) is a study of beta chain features in type 1 diabetes. Stem cell-like memory, regulatory, central memory and naive CD4+ cells were sorted via CD45RO/CCR7/CD25/CD127/CD95/CD27. Germline loops: CDR1 SQVTM, CDR2 ANQGSEA. V lost 3 bases to trimming and J lost 12 bases, with 15 bases between them. The CDR3 totals 13 residues. Study-wide points: PCR might pick shorter templates more often, in the same way for patients and controls. The study found moderately but significantly shorter TCRB CDR3s in all four CD4+ subsets of Type 1 diabetes patients. TCRB repertoires of naive, central memory and Treg cells appeared more similar among patients than among healthy donors.

What was sequenced were expressed TCRB transcripts, since all of the isolated RNA had been reverse transcribed. Assay used: immunoSEQ multiplex PCR; TCRdb lists only in-frame clones, some missing. The data hold 680,000 or so clones, with about an eighth observed a single time. Regarding this clone: What it recognizes is unknown.

The chain joins TRBV29-1 to TRBJ1-6; tentatively, D is TRBD1 (6 bases). The sample consisted of naive CD4+ T cells from blood. This TCR derives from a young man with type 1 diabetes. CDR3 DNA sequence: TGCAGCGTTGACAAGACAGGTGATGGACCCCTCCACTTT. Protein: CSVDKTGDGPLHF.